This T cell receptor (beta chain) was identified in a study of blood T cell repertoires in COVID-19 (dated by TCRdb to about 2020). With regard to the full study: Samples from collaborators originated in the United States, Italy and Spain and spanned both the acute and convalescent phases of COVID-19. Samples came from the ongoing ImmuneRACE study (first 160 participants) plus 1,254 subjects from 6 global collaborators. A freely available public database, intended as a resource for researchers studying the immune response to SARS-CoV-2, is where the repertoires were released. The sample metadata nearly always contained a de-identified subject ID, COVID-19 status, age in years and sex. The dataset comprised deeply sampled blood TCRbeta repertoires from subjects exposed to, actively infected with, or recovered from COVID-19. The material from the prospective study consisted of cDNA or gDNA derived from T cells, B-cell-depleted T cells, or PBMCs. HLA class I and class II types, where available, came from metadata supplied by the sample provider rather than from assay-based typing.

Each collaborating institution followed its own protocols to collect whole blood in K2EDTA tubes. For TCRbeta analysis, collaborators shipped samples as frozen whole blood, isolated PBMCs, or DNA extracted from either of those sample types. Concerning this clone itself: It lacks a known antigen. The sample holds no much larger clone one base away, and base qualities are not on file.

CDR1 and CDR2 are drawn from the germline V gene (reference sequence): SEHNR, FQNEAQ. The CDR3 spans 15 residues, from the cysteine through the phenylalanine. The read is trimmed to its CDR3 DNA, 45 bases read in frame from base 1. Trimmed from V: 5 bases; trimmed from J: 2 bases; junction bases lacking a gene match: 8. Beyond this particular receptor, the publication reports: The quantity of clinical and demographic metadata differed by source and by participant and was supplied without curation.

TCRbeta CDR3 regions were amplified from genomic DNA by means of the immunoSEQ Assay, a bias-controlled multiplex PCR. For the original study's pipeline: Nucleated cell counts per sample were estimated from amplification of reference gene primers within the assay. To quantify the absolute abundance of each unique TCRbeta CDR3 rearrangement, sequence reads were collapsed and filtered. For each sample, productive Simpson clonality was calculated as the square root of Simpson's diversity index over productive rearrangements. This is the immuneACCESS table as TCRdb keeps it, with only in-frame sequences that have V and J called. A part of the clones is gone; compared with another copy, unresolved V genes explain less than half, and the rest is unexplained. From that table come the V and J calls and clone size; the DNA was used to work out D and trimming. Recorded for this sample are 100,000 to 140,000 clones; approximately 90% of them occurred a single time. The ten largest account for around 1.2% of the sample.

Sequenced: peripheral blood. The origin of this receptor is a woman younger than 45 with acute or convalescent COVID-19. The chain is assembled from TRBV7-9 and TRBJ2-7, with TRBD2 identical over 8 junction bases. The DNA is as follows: TGTGCCAGCAGCCCCTACGGGGGGGACACCTACGAGCAGTACTTC. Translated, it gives CASSPYGGDTYEQYF.